This TCR beta chain was sequenced during a study of T cells in narcolepsy. Study at large: Donors had narcolepsy type 1 or type 2, or were healthy controls.

This clone appeared a few times. The antigen is not known. Study-level findings and limits: Comparing one patient's CSF and blood CD4+ clonotypes highlighted HCRT- and TRIB2-specific autoreactive clonotypes. Reportedly, autoreactive clonotypes were serially detected in patients' blood but not controls'.

Unmatched junction bases numbered 13, after V lost 5 bases and J lost 0 bases. The germline gives CDR1 MGHRA, CDR2 YSYEKL. The CDR3 has 19 amino acids. TCRdb's table, derived via immunoSEQ multiplex PCR, lists solely in-frame clones and lacks some. Of tens of thousands of clones listed, around 90% are singletons. The rearrangement joins TRBV4-1 to TRBJ2-6; 7 bases agree with TRBD1. The receptor's source is a human donor with narcolepsy. Sequences were obtained from CD45RA- memory CD4+ T cells from PBMCs. The CDR3 loop is CASSSRLGTENSGANVLTF. In DNA form, the CDR3 reads TGCGCCAGCAGCTCGAGATTGGGGACAGAAAACTCTGGGGCCAACGTCCTGACTTTC.